Listed below are T cell receptor beta chains from one sample, sequenced in a study of blood T cell repertoires in COVID-19. TCRdb's table, derived via immunoSEQ multiplex PCR, lists solely in-frame clones and lacks some. The sample lists approximately 120,000 clones, approximately 83% occurring once. The sample taken for sequencing was peripheral blood. Receptor source: a woman older than 75 with acute or convalescent COVID-19. The CDR3 runs from the conserved cysteine through the conserved F or W. Each record gives: V gene, J gene, CDR3 protein.

TRBV21-1	TRBJ1-4	CASSKGSTGCYEKLFF
TRBV12-3/TRBV12-4	TRBJ1-2	CASGLSAEYGYTF
TRBV19	TRBJ1-1	CASTERGGVNTEAFF
TRBV11-2	TRBJ2-7	CASSLGGTAYEQYF
TRBV27	TRBJ1-1	CASRLDIPGRGYTEAFF
TRBV7-2	TRBJ2-1	CASEPYSDYDANEQFF
TRBV28	TRBJ2-2	CASSLIGLNTGELFF
TRBV6-5	TRBJ2-7	CASSYSTGEQYF
TRBV7-2	TRBJ1-2	CASSPRQGGGKGYTF
TRBV3-1/TRBV3-2	TRBJ1-2	CASSQDPHPTGDYGYTF
TRBV28	TRBJ1-2	CASSFRDGYTF
TRBV5-1	TRBJ1-2	CASSFGTAFYGYTF
TRBV4-1	TRBJ2-3	CASSQGNRPDTQYF
TRBV5-1	TRBJ1-4	CASKGQGYEKLFF
TRBV19	TRBJ1-4	CASSGRVVEKLFF
TRBV10-3	TRBJ2-2	CAIRAAGTRGELFF
TRBV9	TRBJ1-4	CASSGSLGTGGRNEKLFF
TRBV6-5	TRBJ2-7	CASSYFPGQQPEQYF
TRBV3-1/TRBV3-2	TRBJ1-1	CASRGTGGNTEAFF
TRBV11-1	TRBJ1-6	CASSSPSGTGDSPLHF
TRBV7-9	TRBJ1-1	CASSFDSEAFF
TRBV7-9	TRBJ2-3	CASSSAGGTTDTQYF
TRBV20-1	TRBJ1-2	CSGVQDYGYTF
TRBV5-1	TRBJ2-1	CASGDRVNNEQFF
TRBV5-1	TRBJ2-1	CASSLDGAAGGEQFF
TRBV4-3	TRBJ1-2	CASSQDTQANYGYTF
TRBV11-3	TRBJ1-1	CASSLDHLRGIEDEAFF
TRBV3-1/TRBV3-2	TRBJ1-1	CASSPAGQGTEAFF
TRBV18	TRBJ1-1	CASSPPGKGGTEAFF
TRBV6-5	TRBJ1-2	CASRTGRDGYTF
TRBV19	TRBJ1-5	CASTQTPGQGTGNQPQHF
TRBV5-6	TRBJ2-7	CASSYSPGLRDRYYEQYF
TRBV28	TRBJ1-2	CASLLWGGTNYGYTF
TRBV5-6	TRBJ1-5	CASSPRRGHNQPQHF
TRBV4-2	TRBJ1-2	CASSQGLSGGGYTF
TRBV11-3	TRBJ2-1	CASSPRGGGGSNEQFF
TRBV2	TRBJ2-7	CASSEIAGGPGSYEQYF
TRBV6-6	TRBJ2-3	CASSRDTTDTQYF
TRBV11-1	TRBJ2-1	CASSPRSTGIQGEQFF
TRBV4-2	TRBJ1-5	CASSQEFPTENQPQHF
TRBV5-1	TRBJ1-2	CASSSTVDGYTF
TRBV7-2	TRBJ1-5	CASSLLLGGDQPQHF
TRBV7-2	TRBJ2-7	CASSSRLAGGNEQYF
TRBV5-1	TRBJ2-5	CASSLGLDRQETQYF
TRBV5-1	TRBJ1-2	CASSLVGQGYGYTF
TRBV28	TRBJ2-7	CASSPGGLSYEQYF
TRBV7-3	TRBJ2-6	CASSSAGTGSSGANVLTF
TRBV7-3	TRBJ2-3	CASSLTGLGGADTQYF
TRBV4-1	TRBJ1-3	CASSQDRTGGNTIYF
TRBV7-8	TRBJ1-6	CASSPRPSTPSYNSPLHF
TRBV2	TRBJ1-6	CASSAEGGGSPLHF
TRBV5-1	TRBJ1-2	CASSLGGQTSYGYTF
TRBV5-6	TRBJ1-1	CASSLGTALEAFF